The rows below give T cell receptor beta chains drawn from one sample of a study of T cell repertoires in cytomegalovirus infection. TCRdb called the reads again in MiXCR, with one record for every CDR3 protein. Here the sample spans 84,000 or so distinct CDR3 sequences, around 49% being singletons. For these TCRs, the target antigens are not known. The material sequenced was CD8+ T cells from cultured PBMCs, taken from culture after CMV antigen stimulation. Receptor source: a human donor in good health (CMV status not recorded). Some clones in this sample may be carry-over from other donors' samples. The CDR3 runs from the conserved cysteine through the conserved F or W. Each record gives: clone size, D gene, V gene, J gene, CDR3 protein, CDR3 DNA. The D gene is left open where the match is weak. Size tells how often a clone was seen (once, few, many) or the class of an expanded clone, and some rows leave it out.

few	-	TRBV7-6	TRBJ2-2	CASSLVHTSNTGELFF	TGTGCCAGCAGCTTAGTGCACACCTCGAACACCGGGGAGCTGTTTTTT
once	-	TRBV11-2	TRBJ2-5	CASSLDPSATQYF	TGTGCCAGCAGCTTAGATCCCTCAGCGACCCAGTACTTC
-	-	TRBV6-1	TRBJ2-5	CASSENPATETQYF	TGTGCCAGCAGTGAAAATCCGGCGACGGAGACCCAGTACTTC
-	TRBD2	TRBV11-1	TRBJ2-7	CASSFGTSGSYEQYF	TGTGCCAGCAGCTTCGGGACTAGCGGTTCCTACGAGCAGTACTTC
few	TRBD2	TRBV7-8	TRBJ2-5	CASSLASAGVKETQYF	TGTGCCAGCAGCTTAGCTTCAGCGGGGGTCAAAGAGACCCAGTACTTC
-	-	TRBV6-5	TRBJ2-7	CASRPGSSHYEQYF	TGTGCCAGCAGACCCGGCTCGTCCCACTACGAGCAGTACTTC
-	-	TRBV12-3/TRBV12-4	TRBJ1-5	CASSPPGGEGNQPQHF	TGTGCCAGCAGTCCACCGGGAGGGGAAGGCAATCAGCCCCAGCATTTT
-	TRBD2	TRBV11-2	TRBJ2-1	CASSLAAGGHSYNEQFF	TGTGCCAGCAGCTTAGCAGCGGGGGGCCACTCCTACAATGAGCAGTTCTTC
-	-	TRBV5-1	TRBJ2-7	CASSLVRAGEQYF	TGCGCCAGCAGCTTGGTCCGCGCAGGGGAGCAGTACTTC
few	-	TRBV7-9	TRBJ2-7	CASSLEGSDEQYF	TGTGCCAGCAGCTTAGAAGGGTCGGACGAGCAGTACTTC